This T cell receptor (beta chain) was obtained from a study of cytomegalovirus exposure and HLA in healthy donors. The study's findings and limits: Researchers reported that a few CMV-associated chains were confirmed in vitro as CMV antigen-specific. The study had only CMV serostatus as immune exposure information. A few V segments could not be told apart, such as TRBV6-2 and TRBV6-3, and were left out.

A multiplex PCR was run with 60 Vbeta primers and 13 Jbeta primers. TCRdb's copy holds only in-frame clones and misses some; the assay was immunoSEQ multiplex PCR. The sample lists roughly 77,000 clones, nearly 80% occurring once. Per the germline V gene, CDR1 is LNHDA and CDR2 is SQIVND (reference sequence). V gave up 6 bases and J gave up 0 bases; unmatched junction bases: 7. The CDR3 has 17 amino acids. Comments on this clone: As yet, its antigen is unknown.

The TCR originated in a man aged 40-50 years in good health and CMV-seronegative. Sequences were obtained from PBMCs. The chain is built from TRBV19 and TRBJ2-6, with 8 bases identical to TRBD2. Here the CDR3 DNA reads TGTGCCAGTAGCTTGGGACTAGTAAACTCTGGGGCCAACGTCCTGACTTTC. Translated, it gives CASSLGLVNSGANVLTF.